This record concerns one T cell receptor (beta chain) sequence. Profiled with immunoSEQ multiplex PCR; TCRdb holds only in-frame clones, not every one. The sample includes tens of thousands of clones, roughly 80% of them seen just once. CDR3 size: 14 residues. The germline CDR1 and CDR2 sequences are MRHNA and SNTAGT. The ends lost 0 bases at V and 4 bases at J; junction bases unmatched: 1. This sample stems from a study of control samples from healthy donors and cancer patients. This receptor was taken from a man between 65 and 85 years old with lung cancer. The sample was PBMCs. The rearrangement links TRBV6-4 to TRBJ2-3, with 7 bases aligning to TRBD2. In nucleotides, the CDR3 is TGTGCCAGCAGTGACTCGCGGGGGTCAGATACGCAGTATTTT. Translation: CASSDSRGSDTQYF.